The sequence of this T cell receptor beta chain was determined in a study of OX40 agonist ivuxolimab in advanced cancers. Background on the study: Those enrolled were 82.7% male, with a mean age of 60 years and ages from roughly 23 to 79.

Comment on this clone: Its antigen remains unidentified.

The protocol was immunoSEQ multiplex PCR, while the TCRdb copy is restricted to in-frame clones and leaves out a portion. The data show about 61,000 clones, with approximately 81% seen just once and approximately 0.49% held by the top ten. Study observations and caveats: Individuals who were partial responders at 0.1-3.0 mg/kg had clonal expansion that ranked among the lowest.

Deletions cut 0 bases from V and 2 bases from J, with 9 bases between. Germline loops: CDR1 SGHRS, CDR2 YFSETQ. The CDR3 is 15 amino acids. This receptor was identified in an adult with an advanced solid tumor such as melanoma, head and neck, liver or kidney cancer. The chain is built from TRBV5-1 and TRBJ1-3; perhaps TRBD1 as D (5 bases). The specimen comprised CD4+ or CD8+ T cells sorted from blood, sampled in a trial of the OX40 agonist ivuxolimab. The CDR3 coding sequence is TGCGCCAGCAGCTTGGTTGGGGGGACTGGAAACACCATATATTTT. Protein product: CASSLVGGTGNTIYF.